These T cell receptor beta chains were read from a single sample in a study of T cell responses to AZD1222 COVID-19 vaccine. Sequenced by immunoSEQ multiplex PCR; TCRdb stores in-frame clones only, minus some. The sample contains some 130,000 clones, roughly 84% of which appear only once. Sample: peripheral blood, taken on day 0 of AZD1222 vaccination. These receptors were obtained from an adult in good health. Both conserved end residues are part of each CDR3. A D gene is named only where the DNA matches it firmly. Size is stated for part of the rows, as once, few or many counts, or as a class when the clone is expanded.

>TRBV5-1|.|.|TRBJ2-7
TGCGCCAGCAGCTTGGCGGGGGAGAATTTTGAGCAGTACTTC
CASSLAGENFEQYF
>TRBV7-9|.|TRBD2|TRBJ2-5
TGTGCCAGCAGAAGACTAGCGGGGACATCAAGCGAGACCCAGTACTTC
CASRRLAGTSSETQYF
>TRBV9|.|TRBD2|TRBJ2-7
TGTGCCAGCAGCCCGCGGACTAGCGGGACCTACGAGCAGTACTTC
CASSPRTSGTYEQYF
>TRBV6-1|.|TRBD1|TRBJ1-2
TGTGCCAGCAGTGATTCCGCCAGGGGGCAAGGCTACACCTTC
CASSDSARGQGYTF
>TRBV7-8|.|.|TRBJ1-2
TGTGCCAGCAGCTTAGGAGGGGAAAACTATGGCTACACCTTC
CASSLGGENYGYTF
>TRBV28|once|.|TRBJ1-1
TGTGCCAGCAGTACCCCGTCGGCAGTGAACACTGAAGCTTTCTTT
CASSTPSAVNTEAFF
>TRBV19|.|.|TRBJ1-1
TGTGCCAGTAGTATTTCAGTAGCTAACACTGAAGCTTTCTTT
CASSISVANTEAFF
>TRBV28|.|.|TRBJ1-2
TGTGCCCACGGAGGTAACTATGGCTACACCTTC
CAHGGNYGYTF
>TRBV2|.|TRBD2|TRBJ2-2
TGTGCCAGCAGTCCATTAGCGGGGGGAAACACCGGGGAGCTGTTTTTT
CASSPLAGGNTGELFF
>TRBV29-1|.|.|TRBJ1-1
TGCAGCGTTGAGGGCAGGTTGAACACTGAAGCTTTCTTT
CSVEGRLNTEAFF
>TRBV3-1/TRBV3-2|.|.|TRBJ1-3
TGTGCCAGCAGCCAAGATCTGCGGGCAGAAGGAGGAAACACCATATATTTT
CASSQDLRAEGGNTIYF
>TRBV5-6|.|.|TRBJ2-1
TGTGCCAGCAGCTTTCCCGGGACCCCCTACAATGAGCAGTTCTTC
CASSFPGTPYNEQFF
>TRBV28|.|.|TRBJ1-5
TGTGCCAGCAGTTTACAGAATCAGCCCCAGCATTTT
CASSLQNQPQHF
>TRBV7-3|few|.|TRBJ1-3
TGTGCCAGCAGCTCGGTGAATAGGACTGGAAACACCATATATTTT
CASSSVNRTGNTIYF
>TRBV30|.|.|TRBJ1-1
TGTGCCTTAGCCCACGATTTCATGAACACTGAAGCTTTCTTT
CALAHDFMNTEAFF
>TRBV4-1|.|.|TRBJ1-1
TGCGCCAGCAGCCAAGATCCACAGGGTGGGACTGAAGCTTTCTTT
CASSQDPQGGTEAFF